The 4 T cell receptor beta chains presented below share a single source sample, sequenced in a study of cytomegalovirus exposure and HLA in healthy donors. The PCR had 60 Vbeta and 13 Jbeta primers. Some clones are missing from TCRdb's copy, which holds only in-frame ones; the method was immunoSEQ multiplex PCR. The data contain about 120,000 clones, more than 75% of them singletons. Sequenced input: PBMCs. These receptor sequences come from a man aged 18 to 30 in good health and CMV-seronegative.

The V call is TRBV7-9, the J call TRBJ1-2; 7 bases map to TRBD1. The trim removed 1 base at V and 13 bases at J, leaving 9 bases unmatched. CDR1 is SEHNR, CDR2 FQNEAQ, per germline (reference sequence). This CDR3 region has 13 residues. CDR3 bases: TGTGCCAGCAGCTTAGTAAACGCAGGGGGATGCACCTTC. Its translation: CASSLVNAGGCTF.

The rearrangement uses TRBV5-1 and TRBJ1-2; no clear D. V lost 0 bases and J lost 8, with 14 bases in between. Germline assignment: CDR1 SGHRS and CDR2 YFSETQ. This CDR3 is 14 amino acids long. The CDR3 sequence is CASSLVSVAEGYTF. DNA for the CDR3: TGCGCCAGCAGCTTGGTTTCGGTTGCGGAGGGCTACACCTTC.

The chain couples TRBV18 to TRBJ2-7, with TRBD1 matching 7 bases. The CDR3 is 14 amino acids. After removal of 3 bases from V and 5 bases from J, the junction contained 7 bases not matched to a gene. Germline V gives CDR1 KGHSH, CDR2 LQKENI. The CDR3 spells CASSPPGQRNEQYF. CDR3 sequence (DNA): TGTGCCAGCTCACCTCCGGGACAGCGGAACGAGCAGTACTTC. The variable domain in full, completed from reference TRBV18 and TRBJ2-7, reads NAGVMQNPRHLVRRRGQEARLRCSPMKGHSHVYWYRQLPEEGLKFMVYLQKENIIDESGMPKERFSAEFPKEGPSILRIQQVVRGDSAAYFCASSPPGQRNEQYFGPGTRLTVT.

This chain links TRBV7-8 with TRBJ2-7; D might be TRBD1 (5 bases). The germline gives CDR1 SGHVS, CDR2 FQNEAQ. V lost 3 bases to trimming and J lost 4 bases, with 7 bases between them. CDR3 length: 12 amino acids. The CDR3 DNA sequence: TGTGCCAGCAGCTTCCAGGGTTACGAGCAGTACTTC. It is translated as CASSFQGYEQYF.